These 14 T cell receptor beta chains were sequenced from one sample in a study of blood T cell repertoires in COVID-19. Sequenced by immunoSEQ multiplex PCR; TCRdb stores in-frame clones only, minus some. This sample has some 170,000 clones; approximately 78% occur once, and the top ten carry around a sixth. The source material was PBMCs or T cells enriched from blood (not recorded which). These receptor sequences come from a woman aged 45-60 years who had recovered from COVID-19.

This chain links TRBV10-3 with TRBJ1-2, with D maybe TRBD1 (6 bases). The CDR3 spans 14 residues. Germline CDR1 and CDR2: ENHRY and SYGVKD. V gave up 4 bases and J gave up 3 bases, with 12 bases separating them. DNA for the CDR3: TGTGCCATCAGTGCATGGACAGAGCACTATGGCTACACCTTC. Protein product: CAISAWTEHYGYTF.

The V call is TRBV7-9, the J call TRBJ1-1; no reliable D call. Germline V gene data show CDR1 as SEHNR and CDR2 as FQNEAQ (reference sequence). The CDR3 is 13 residues long. The V end was cut by 1 base, the J end by 11 bases, with 14 bases between. CDR3 in amino acids: CASSLESGLGAFF. The DNA for the CDR3 is TGTGCCAGCAGCTTAGAATCTGGCCTGGGCGCTTTCTTT.

CDR3 residues: CASRPAVVGELFF. In nucleotides, the CDR3 is TGTGCCAGCAGGCCGGCGGTGGTGGGGGAGCTGTTTTTT. V gene TRBV14 combines with J gene TRBJ2-2, with D uncertain. The V end lost 6 bases, the J end lost 8 bases, and 13 bases lay between the germline ends. Germline CDR1 SGHDN, CDR2 FVKESK. CDR3 length: 13 residues.

This rearrangement joins TRBV5-1 to TRBJ1-6; 7 bases align to TRBD1. Germline lookup yields CDR1 SGHRS and CDR2 YFSETQ. Trimming cost V 3 bases and J 5 bases; bases outside gene matches: 5. The CDR3 sequence is 15 residues long. The CDR3 here is CASSSGGQHNSPLHF. The CDR3 nucleotides are TGCGCCAGCAGCTCTGGGGGACAGCATAATTCACCCCTCCACTTT.

This sequence joins TRBV6-5 and TRBJ1-1; possible D gene TRBD1, 5 bases. The germline V gene has CDR1 MNHEY and CDR2 SVGAGI. Deletions cut 4 bases from V and 11 bases from J, with 14 bases between. The CDR3 covers 12 residues. The chain's CDR3 is CASSSVGVNAFF. The CDR3 bases are TGTGCCAGCAGTTCGGTAGGGGTGAATGCTTTCTTT.

The gene calls are TRBV19 and TRBJ2-7, with 8 bases lining up with TRBD1. Germline CDR1 LNHDA, CDR2 SQIVND (reference sequence). The CDR3 runs 14 residues. V dropped 10 bases and J dropped 4; count of bases not matched to a gene: 12. The CDR3 DNA reads TGTGCCACCCGAGGGGTTGGACAGGGTTACGAGCAGTACTTC. It yields the protein CATRGVGQGYEQYF.

The table lists this clone with a count of one. The genes are TRBV18 and TRBJ2-2; the match to TRBD1 covers 7 bases. J was trimmed by 3 bases and V by 3 bases; bases with no gene match: 4. The CDR3 runs 15 residues. The germline V gene has CDR1 KGHSH and CDR2 LQKENI. The CDR3 loop reads CASSPRTGYTGELFF. DNA for the CDR3: TGTGCCAGCTCACCCCGGACAGGTTACACCGGGGAGCTGTTTTTT.

V is TRBV10-3 and J is TRBJ1-2, with a tentative D call TRBD1 (5 bases). CDR1 and CDR2 from the germline V gene are ENHRY and SYGVKD. The CDR3 has 17 residues. V was pared by 4 bases and J by 2 bases, with 20 bases between. This CDR3 reads CAISGGIRLAGNYGYTF. The CDR3 coding sequence is TGTGCCATCAGTGGGGGAATTAGGCTTGCAGGGAACTATGGCTACACCTTC.

This chain links TRBV29-1 with TRBJ1-2; D unclear. The CDR3 spans 16 residues. Germline-derived CDR1 and CDR2 are SQVTM and ANQGSEA. The germline V and J ends were trimmed by 6 bases and 3 bases, with 23 bases remaining between them. The CDR3 bases are TGCAGCGTCGAGCCTAGTACCGCCGACCCGGACTATGGCTACACCTTC. Translating it yields CSVEPSTADPDYGYTF.

The chain has TRBV7-9 and TRBJ2-5; D gene unclear. The CDR3 runs 12 residues. Germline values: CDR1 SEHNR, CDR2 FQNEAQ (reference sequence). Trimming removed 1 base at V and 5 bases at J, with 5 bases between. The CDR3 loop is CASSLVAETQYF. The CDR3 DNA follows: TGTGCCAGCAGCTTAGTAGCTGAGACCCAGTACTTC.

This rearrangement joins TRBV3-1 (or the pseudogene TRBV3-2) to TRBJ2-7; 8 nucleotides align to TRBD2. J was trimmed by 0 bases and V by 0 bases; bases with no gene match: 4. CDR3 length: 16 residues. Germline CDR1 LGHDT, CDR2 YNNKEL (reference sequence). The CDR3 DNA follows: TGTGCCAGCAGCCAAGATTGGCTAGCGGGCTCCTACGAGCAGTACTTC. Translating it yields CASSQDWLAGSYEQYF.

The chain couples TRBV19 to TRBJ2-2; D not certain. V dropped 4 bases and J dropped 3 bases, with 9 bases sitting between them. The CDR3 has 14 amino acids. Germline V gives CDR1 LNHDA, CDR2 SQIVND (reference sequence). CDR3 sequence reads: CASSTPSYTGELFF. The CDR3 DNA reads TGTGCCAGTAGTACCCCCTCCTACACCGGGGAGCTGTTTTTT.

In its sample, this clone was seen many times. The chain couples TRBV7-9 to TRBJ1-6, with 8 bases aligning to TRBD1. CDR1 and CDR2 (germline): SEHNR, FQNEAQ (reference sequence). Trimming at V came to 4 bases and at J to 6 bases, leaving 5 bases not matched to a gene. The CDR3 length is 15 residues. In nucleotides, the CDR3 is TGTGCCAGCAGCTCCCCAGGGGGCCTTAATTCACCCCTCCACTTT. It yields the protein CASSSPGGLNSPLHF.

Remarks on this clone: Other DNA sequences in the same sample also yield this CDR3. This chain links TRBV7-3 with TRBJ2-2; TRBD2 aligns across 8 bases. V gave up 1 base and J gave up 5 bases; unmatched junction bases: 3. The CDR3 is 15 amino acids. CDR1 SGHTA and CDR2 FQGTGA come from the germline V gene. CDR3 amino acids: CASSLIGGGTGELFF. The CDR3 DNA sequence: TGTGCCAGCAGCTTAATCGGGGGGGGTACCGGGGAGCTGTTTTTT.